A single sample is the source of the 18 T cell receptor beta chains below, sequenced in a study of read filtering for tumor transcriptome and immune sequencing. Molecular barcoded adaptors covering alpha/delta and beta/gamma chains were used on approximately 400 ng RNA. TCRdb redid the calling of the reads with MiXCR, one entry per CDR3 protein. Seen here are roughly 93,000 distinct CDR3 sequences, 20% to 25% observed once, and the top ten hold roughly 11%. The source material was a population of CD138-negative cells sorted from bone marrow. Receptors originate from a donor aged 40 or over with multiple myeloma.

About this clonotype itself: A read error is possible here, since a much larger clone lies one base away. The DNA of the CDR3 is TGTGCCAGCAGTTTCGGCAGTGCAACTAATGAAGAACTGTTTTTT. It encodes CASSFGSATNEELFF. This chain uses TRBV12-3 or TRBV12-4 with TRBJ1-4; D gene unclear. The CDR3 has 15 residues.

This clonotype was counted ten times or more. The chain is built from TRBV29-1 and TRBJ2-1, with TRBD1 as a possible D gene (5 bases). Germline CDR1 reads SQVTM; CDR2 reads ANQGSEA. Trimming cost V 6 bases and J 8 bases, with 11 bases left between them. This CDR3 comprises 11 residues. This chain's CDR3 is CSVPGYDEQFF. The DNA of the CDR3 is TGCAGCGTCCCAGGGTATGATGAGCAGTTCTTC.

Turning to this clonotype: This may stem from a read error, because a much larger clone lies one nucleotide away. The chain couples TRBV28 to TRBJ1-5, with D possibly being TRBD1 (5 bases). The CDR3 totals 13 residues. Looked up from germline, CDR1 is MDHEN and CDR2 is SYDVKM. V lost 5 bases to trimming and J lost 5 bases, with 10 bases between them. CDR3 sequence (DNA): TGTGCCAGCAGTACGAGGGGCCATCAGCCCCAGCATTTT. It translates to CASSTRGHQPQHF.

Many counts were recorded for this clonotype. The genes are TRBV28 and TRBJ2-6; TRBD1 might be the D (6 bases). The CDR3 totals 15 residues. Trimming removed 6 bases from V and 2 bases from J, with 11 bases in between. Germline CDR1 reads MDHEN; CDR2 reads SYDVKM. In nucleotides, the CDR3 is TGTGCCAGCAGCCTGGGGGCGACTGGGGCCAACGTCCTGACTTTC. This translates into CASSLGATGANVLTF. Using reference TRBV28 and TRBJ2-6 for the parts outside the CDR3, the full variable domain is DVKVTQSSRYLVKRTGEKVFLECVQDMDHENMFWYRQDPGLGLRLIYFSYDVKMKEKGDIPEGYSVSREKKERFSLILESASTNQTSMYLCASSLGATGANVLTFGAGSRLTVL.

The chain employs TRBV28 and TRBJ2-1, with D perhaps matching TRBD2 (5 bases). CDR1 and CDR2 (germline): MDHEN, SYDVKM. The V end lost 6 bases, the J end lost 4 bases, and 16 bases lay between the germline ends. The CDR3 totals 15 residues. CDR3 protein: CASSLWIGNYNEQFF. CDR3 nucleotides: TGTGCCAGCAGCTTGTGGATCGGGAATTACAATGAGCAGTTCTTC. The whole variable domain, remainder taken from reference TRBV28 and TRBJ2-1, is DVKVTQSSRYLVKRTGEKVFLECVQDMDHENMFWYRQDPGLGLRLIYFSYDVKMKEKGDIPEGYSVSREKKERFSLILESASTNQTSMYLCASSLWIGNYNEQFFGPGTRLTVL.

About this clonotype: Being one base from a much bigger clone, this may be a read error. This rearrangement joins TRBV18 to TRBJ2-3, with 11 bases lining up with TRBD2. Germline CDR1 reads KGHSH; CDR2 reads LQKENI. The CDR3 length is 20 residues. V lost 3 bases and J lost 1; bases outside the gene matches: 15. CDR3 protein: CASSPTSTFTSGGGTDTQYF. The CDR3, as DNA: TGTGCCAGCTCACCGACCTCGACTTTTACTAGCGGGGGAGGCACAGATACGCAGTATTTT.

This clonotype was detected a few times. The genes are TRBV12-3 or TRBV12-4 and TRBJ2-3, with 8 bases lining up with TRBD2. The CDR3 consists of 14 residues. Trimming cost V 6 bases and J 8 bases; bases outside gene matches: 10. As DNA, the CDR3 is TGTGCCAGCAGACCGGGGACGGGGGGGCGTACGCAGTATTTT. It yields the protein CASRPGTGGRTQYF.

Many counts were recorded for this clonotype. This sequence joins TRBV18 and TRBJ2-1; 7 bases agree with TRBD1. Germline trimming cut 9 bases from V and 1 base from J; bases unmatched to any gene: 6. Germline lookup yields CDR1 KGHSH and CDR2 LQKENI. This CDR3 is 14 amino acids long. In nucleotides, the CDR3 is TGTGCCAGTCGGACAGGCCCTTCCTACAATGAGCAGTTCTTC. Amino acid sequence: CASRTGPSYNEQFF.

There are many counts of this clonotype. V and J are TRBV12-3 or TRBV12-4 and TRBJ2-2, with a possible D match to TRBD2 (6 bases). Trimming pared 8 bases from V and 6 bases from J, leaving 19 bases between. The CDR3 contains 15 residues. The CDR3 protein is CASGGNWGPSGELFF. CDR3 coding DNA: TGTGCCAGCGGGGGGAATTGGGGTCCCTCCGGGGAGCTGTTTTTT.

V usage is TRBV11-1 and J usage is TRBJ2-1; D may be TRBD1 or TRBD2 (6 bases each). The germline V and J ends were trimmed by 0 bases and 2 bases, with 11 bases remaining between them. The germline V gene encodes CDR1 SGHAT and CDR2 FQDESV (reference sequence). This CDR3 is 16 amino acids long. In nucleotides, the CDR3 is TGTGCCAGCAGCTTAGCATCTGGGGGGCCCTACAATGAGCAGTTCTTC. This encodes CASSLASGGPYNEQFF.

This clonotype has just a few counts. The junction departs from germline at one end; a sequencing error may be responsible. The chain joins TRBV19 to TRBJ2-1; possibly TRBD2 for D (7 bases). The CDR3 is 17 amino acids. Germline-derived CDR1 and CDR2 are LNHDA and SQIVND (reference sequence). The CDR3 bases are TGTGCCAGTAGCGATCCCCGGGGGGCATCAGTTGGCAATGAGCAGCTCTTC. As protein: CASSDPRGASVGNEQLF.

For this clonotype: This may be a read error: a much more frequent sequence differs by one nucleotide. V usage is TRBV28 and J usage is TRBJ2-2; TRBD1 matches 10 bases. The germline gives CDR1 MDHEN, CDR2 SYDVKM. The trim removed 8 bases at V and 4 bases at J, leaving 7 bases unmatched. The CDR3 consists of 15 residues. Written as DNA, the CDR3 is TGTGCCAGCTTCCCAGGGGACAGGGGCACCGGGGAGCTGTTTTTT. It translates to CASFPGDRGTGELFF.

This chain joins TRBV20-1 and TRBJ1-5; D unclear. Germline CDR1 DFQATT, CDR2 SNEGSKA (reference sequence). Trimming left V 1 base short and J 9 bases short, with 13 bases between. CDR3 length: 13 residues. The CDR3 spells CSARGAPISPQHF. The CDR3 region has the DNA TGCAGTGCTAGAGGGGCGCCGATTTCGCCCCAGCATTTT.

The CDR3 nucleotides are TGTGCCAGTAGTATAAAGGGGACAGACAATGAGCAGTTCTTC. Translation: CASSIKGTDNEQFF. V is TRBV19 and J is TRBJ2-1; TRBD1 matches at 7 bases. From germline, CDR1 is LNHDA and CDR2 SQIVND (reference sequence). This CDR3 is built from 14 residues. The trim removed 2 bases at V and 5 bases at J, leaving 3 bases unmatched.

This clonotype was seen ten or more times. This chain joins TRBV28 and TRBJ2-6; D is possibly TRBD1 (5 bases). The V end lost 1 base, the J end lost 3 bases, and 7 bases lay between the germline ends. Looked up from germline, CDR1 is MDHEN and CDR2 is SYDVKM. The CDR3 runs 15 residues. CDR3 sequence: CASSLLGDGANVLTF. CDR3 in DNA: TGTGCCAGCAGTTTATTAGGGGATGGGGCCAACGTCCTGACTTTC.

The sample holds many counts of this clonotype. This CDR3 is CASSLGRGRRNQPQHF. CDR3 nucleotides: TGTGCCAGCAGTTTAGGTCGAGGGAGGCGCAATCAGCCCCAGCATTTT. The gene calls are TRBV28 and TRBJ1-5, with unresolved D. Germline V gene sequence: CDR1 MDHEN, CDR2 SYDVKM. V lost 2 bases and J 2 bases, leaving 13 bases between the germline ends. This CDR3 has 16 residues.

V usage is TRBV5-1 and J usage is TRBJ2-5; TRBD2 is a possible D gene (6 bases). Looked up from germline, CDR1 is SGHRS and CDR2 is YFSETQ. Trimming took 5 bases from V and 7 from J, leaving 12 bases between them. The CDR3 consists of 12 residues. The chain's CDR3 is CASSFGGGTQYF. The DNA of the CDR3 is TGCGCCAGCAGTTTTGGGGGAGGGACCCAGTACTTC.

Many counts were recorded for this clonotype. The chain is built from TRBV28 and TRBJ2-3; the D is unclear. Deletions cut 6 bases from V and 14 bases from J, with 15 bases between. The CDR3 totals 11 residues. CDR1 and CDR2 from the germline V gene are MDHEN and SYDVKM. CDR3 protein: CASSTLLRLYF. CDR3 nucleotide sequence: TGTGCCAGCAGCACTCTCCTGCGTCTGTATTTT.